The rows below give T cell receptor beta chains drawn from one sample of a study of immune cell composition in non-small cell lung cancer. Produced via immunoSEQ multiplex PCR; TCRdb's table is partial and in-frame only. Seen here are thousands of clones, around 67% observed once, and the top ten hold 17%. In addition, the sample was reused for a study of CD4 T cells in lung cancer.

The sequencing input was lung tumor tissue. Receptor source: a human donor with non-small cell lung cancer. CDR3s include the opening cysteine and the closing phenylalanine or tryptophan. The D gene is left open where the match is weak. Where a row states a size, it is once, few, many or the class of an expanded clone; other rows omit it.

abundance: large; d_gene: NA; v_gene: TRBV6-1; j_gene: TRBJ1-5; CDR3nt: TGTGCCAGCAGTGTGGGGGCAAATCAGCCCCAGCATTTT; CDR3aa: CASSVGANQPQHF
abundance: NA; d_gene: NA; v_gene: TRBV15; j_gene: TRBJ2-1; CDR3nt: TGTGCCACCAGCCCTAAGGGGGGAGGGTCCTACAATGAGCAGTTCTTC; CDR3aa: CATSPKGGGSYNEQFF
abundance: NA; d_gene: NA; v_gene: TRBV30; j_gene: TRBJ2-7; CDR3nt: TGTGCCTGGAGTGTACAGGGCTACGAGCAGTACTTC; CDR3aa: CAWSVQGYEQYF
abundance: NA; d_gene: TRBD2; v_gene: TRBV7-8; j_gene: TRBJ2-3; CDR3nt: TGTGCCAGCAGCTTAGAGGCTAGCGGGAGCGCAGATACGCAGTATTTT; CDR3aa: CASSLEASGSADTQYF
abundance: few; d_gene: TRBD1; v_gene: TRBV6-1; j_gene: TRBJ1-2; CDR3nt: TGTGCCAGCAGAGGGACAGGGGGGTATGGCTACACCTTC; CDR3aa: CASRGTGGYGYTF
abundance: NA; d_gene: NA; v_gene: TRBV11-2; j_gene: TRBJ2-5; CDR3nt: TGTGCCAGCAGCCGCGCACCGGGACAACAAGAGACCCAGTACTTC; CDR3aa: CASSRAPGQQETQYF
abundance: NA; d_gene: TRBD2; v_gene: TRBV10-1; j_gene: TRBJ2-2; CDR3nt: TGCGCCAGCAGTGGGCGGGAGAGCGGGGAGCTGTTTTTT; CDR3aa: CASSGRESGELFF
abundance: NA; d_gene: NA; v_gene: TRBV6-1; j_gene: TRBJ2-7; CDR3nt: TGTGCCAGCAGTGACAGTTCCCAACGCTCCTACGAGCAGTACTTC; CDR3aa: CASSDSSQRSYEQYF
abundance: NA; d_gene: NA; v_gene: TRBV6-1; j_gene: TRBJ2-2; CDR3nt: TGTACCCTAGGGGAGGTAACGAACACCGGGGAGCTGTTTTTT; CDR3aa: CTLGEVTNTGELFF
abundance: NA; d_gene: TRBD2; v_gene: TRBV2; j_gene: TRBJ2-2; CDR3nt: TGTGCCAGCAACGGACTAGCGGGGGTAAACACCGGGGAGCTGTTTTTT; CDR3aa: CASNGLAGVNTGELFF
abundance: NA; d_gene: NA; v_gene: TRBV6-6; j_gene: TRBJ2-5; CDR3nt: TGTGCCAGCAGCAAGACTCCGGGGATGGAGACCCAGTACTTC; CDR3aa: CASSKTPGMETQYF
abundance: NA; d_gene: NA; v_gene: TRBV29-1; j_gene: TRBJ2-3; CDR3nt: TGCAGCGTGGGCCACACAGATACGCAGTATTTT; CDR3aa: CSVGHTDTQYF
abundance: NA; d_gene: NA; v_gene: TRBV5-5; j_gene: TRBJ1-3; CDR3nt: TGTGCCAGCAGCTTGGGAGGTCCCCACCTAGTTGGAAACACCATATATTTT; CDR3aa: CASSLGGPHLVGNTIYF
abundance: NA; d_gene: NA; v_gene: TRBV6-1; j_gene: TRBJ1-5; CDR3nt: TGTGCCAGCAGTGAAAGAGGCGGCGGGGCCACCGGGTGGAGACCCCAGCATTTT; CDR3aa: CASSERGGGATGWRPQHF